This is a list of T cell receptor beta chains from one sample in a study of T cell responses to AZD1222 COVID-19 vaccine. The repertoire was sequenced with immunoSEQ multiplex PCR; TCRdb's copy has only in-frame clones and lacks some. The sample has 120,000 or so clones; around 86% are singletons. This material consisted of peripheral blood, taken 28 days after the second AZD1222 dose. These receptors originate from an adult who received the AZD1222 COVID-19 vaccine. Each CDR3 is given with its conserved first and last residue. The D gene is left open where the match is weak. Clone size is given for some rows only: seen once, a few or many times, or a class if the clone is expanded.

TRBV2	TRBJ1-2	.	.	TGTGCCAGCAGTGAGCAGGGCCAGTTGGGCTACACCTTC	CASSEQGQLGYTF
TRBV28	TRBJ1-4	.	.	TGTGCCGTCCAACGACGGGGGGGGCGAACTAATGAAAAACTGTTTTTT	CAVQRRGGRTNEKLFF
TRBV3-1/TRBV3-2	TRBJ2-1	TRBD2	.	TGTGCCAGCAGCCCGCGGACTAGCGGGGGTCGTGTTGAGCAGTTCTTC	CASSPRTSGGRVEQFF
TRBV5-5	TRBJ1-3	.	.	TGTGCCAGCAGCTTACAGCAGAGCTCTGGAAACACCATATATTTT	CASSLQQSSGNTIYF
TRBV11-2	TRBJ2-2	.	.	TGTGCCAGCAGCTTAGACCCTCCCGGGGAGCTGTTTTTT	CASSLDPPGELFF
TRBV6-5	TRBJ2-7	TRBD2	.	TGTGCCAGCCTAGCGGGGGATTCCTACGAGCAGTACTTC	CASLAGDSYEQYF
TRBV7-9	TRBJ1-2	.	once	TGTGCCAGCAGCACACAGGGAGGCGGCTACACCTTC	CASSTQGGGYTF
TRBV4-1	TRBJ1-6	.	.	TGCGCCAGCAGCCGCGGGACATCTGAAGACTCACCCCTCCACTTT	CASSRGTSEDSPLHF
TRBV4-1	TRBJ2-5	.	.	TGCGCCAGCAGCCAAGATCTAAGTAGAGAGACCCAGTACTTC	CASSQDLSRETQYF
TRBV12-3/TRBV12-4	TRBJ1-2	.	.	TGTGCCAGCAGTCCGGGCCGAGTACGCGGCTACACCTTC	CASSPGRVRGYTF
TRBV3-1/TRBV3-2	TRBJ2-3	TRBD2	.	TGTGCCAGCAGCCAAGACCGACTAGCGGGCCGCGGAAATACGCAGTATTTT	CASSQDRLAGRGNTQYF
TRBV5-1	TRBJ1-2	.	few	TGCGCCAGCACTCTAGGGGTTGTTAACTATGGCTACACCTTC	CASTLGVVNYGYTF
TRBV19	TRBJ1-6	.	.	TGTGCCAGTAGTATAGATCCGGGACAAATATTGTCACCCCTCCACTTT	CASSIDPGQILSPLHF
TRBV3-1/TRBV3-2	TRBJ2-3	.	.	TGTGCCAGCAGCCACAGGGTTACTAGCACAGATACGCAGTATTTT	CASSHRVTSTDTQYF
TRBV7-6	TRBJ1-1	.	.	TGTGCCAGCAGCGCTACCCTGGGGAGAACTGAAGCTTTCTTT	CASSATLGRTEAFF
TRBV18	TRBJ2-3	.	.	TGTGCCAGCTCAGGGTTAGGCACAGATACGCAGTATTTT	CASSGLGTDTQYF
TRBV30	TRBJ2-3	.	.	TGTGCCTGGATGGGTTCAGAAGCAGATACGCAGTATTTT	CAWMGSEADTQYF
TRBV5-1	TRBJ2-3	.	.	TGCGCCAGCAGCTCCACGTCCGGCACAGATACGCAGTATTTT	CASSSTSGTDTQYF
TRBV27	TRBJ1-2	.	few	TGTGCCAGCAGGACCGTAGGGTATGGCTACACCTTC	CASRTVGYGYTF
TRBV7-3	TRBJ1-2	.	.	TGTGCCAGCAGCTACCCGGGCCACTATGGCTACACCTTC	CASSYPGHYGYTF
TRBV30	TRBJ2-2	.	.	TGTGCCTGGAGTGTTCGCGGAGTCCCCACCGGGGAGCTGTTTTTT	CAWSVRGVPTGELFF
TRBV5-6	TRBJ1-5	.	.	TGTGCCAGCAGCTTGGGGGATCAGCCCCAGCATTTT	CASSLGDQPQHF
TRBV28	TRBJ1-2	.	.	TGTGCCAGCCGGGGGGAAGGCTACACCTTC	CASRGEGYTF
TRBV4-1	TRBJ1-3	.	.	TGCGCCAGCAGCCAAGGCCACCCCTTCGACAGCTCTGGAAACACCATATATTTT	CASSQGHPFDSSGNTIYF
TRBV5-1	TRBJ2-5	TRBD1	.	TGCGCCAGCAGTTTAGGACAGGGATTAGAGACCCAGTACTTC	CASSLGQGLETQYF
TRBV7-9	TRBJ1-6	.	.	TGTGCCAGCAGCTCCCTAGCCGGAAATTCACCCCTCCACTTT	CASSSLAGNSPLHF
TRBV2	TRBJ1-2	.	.	TGTGCCAGCAGTGTAAGAGGGGATGGCTACACCTTC	CASSVRGDGYTF
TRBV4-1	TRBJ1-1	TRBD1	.	TGCGCCAGCAGCCATAGACAGGGGGCCTCGAACACTGAAGCTTTCTTT	CASSHRQGASNTEAFF
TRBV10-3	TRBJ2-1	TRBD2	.	TGTGCCAACTCAGCGGGAGTCTCCTACAATGAGCAGTTCTTC	CANSAGVSYNEQFF
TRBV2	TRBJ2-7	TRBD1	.	TGTGCCAGCAGTGACCGGGACAGGTCCTACGAGCAGTACTTC	CASSDRDRSYEQYF
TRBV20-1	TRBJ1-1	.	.	TGCAGTGCTAAGGGACTCACTGAAGCTTTCTTT	CSAKGLTEAFF
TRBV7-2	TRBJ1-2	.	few	TGTGCCAGCAGCCAGTCTCGGGTTGGCTACACCTTC	CASSQSRVGYTF
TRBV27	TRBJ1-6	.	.	TGTGCCAGCAGAAACAGGGATTCACCCCTCCACTTT	CASRNRDSPLHF
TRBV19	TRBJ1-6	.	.	TGTGCCAGTAGTATTCGAGCCGGGGGGTATAATTCACCCCTCCACTTT	CASSIRAGGYNSPLHF
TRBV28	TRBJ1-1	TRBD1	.	TGTGCCAGCAGTTTAGGTACAGGGGGCACGAACACTGAAGCTTTCTTT	CASSLGTGGTNTEAFF
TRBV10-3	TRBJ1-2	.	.	TGTGCCATCAGTGAGGGACGGACAGCTAACTATGGCTACACCTTC	CAISEGRTANYGYTF
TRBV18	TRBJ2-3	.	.	TGTGCCAGCTCACCATCGGCCGGAGAGCCAGATACGCAGTATTTT	CASSPSAGEPDTQYF
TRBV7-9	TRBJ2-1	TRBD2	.	TGTGCCAGCAGCCCCGGGGGGGGTTTCTACAATGAGCAGTTCTTC	CASSPGGGFYNEQFF
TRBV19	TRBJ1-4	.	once	TGTGCCATCCCGCGGGTGAGGAAACTGTTTTTT	CAIPRVRKLFF
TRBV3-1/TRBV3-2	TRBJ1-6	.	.	TGTGCCAGCAGCCGACAGCTACTCTCACCCCTCCACTTT	CASSRQLLSPLHF
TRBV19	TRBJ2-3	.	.	TGTGCCAGTAGTATTGTGTTCGGCCTCACAGATACGCAGTATTTT	CASSIVFGLTDTQYF